The TCR beta chain under discussion was sequenced for a study of cytomegalovirus exposure and HLA in healthy donors. Findings and caveats of the study: Researchers reportedly found TCR beta sequences accurately predicted most subjects' HLA-A and HLA-B alleles. Later analysis identified 15,000 to 20,000 TCR beta sequences associated with HLA alleles, using a false discovery rate threshold of 0.05. Several of the most significant clusters were apparently associated with common viral pathogens in a later analysis.

A word on this clone: No antigen is known for it.

The PCR employed 60 Vbeta primers together with 13 Jbeta primers. Only in-frame clones appear in the TCRdb table, and some are missing; sequencing was by immunoSEQ multiplex PCR. Altogether some 110,000 clones are present, more than 60% being singletons, with the ten largest covering about 1.9%. Trimming removed 3 bases from V and 8 bases from J, with 13 bases in between. Per germline, CDR1 MNHEY and CDR2 SVGAGI. The CDR3 has 14 residues. The TCR was taken from a man aged 25 to 40 in good health and CMV-seronegative. This rearrangement joins TRBV6-5 to TRBJ1-4, with D possibly TRBD1 on 6 matching bases. The specimen was PBMCs. This chain's CDR3 is CASSYEGRGEKLFF. The DNA of the CDR3 is TGTGCCAGCAGTTATGAGGGGAGGGGGGAAAAACTGTTTTTT.